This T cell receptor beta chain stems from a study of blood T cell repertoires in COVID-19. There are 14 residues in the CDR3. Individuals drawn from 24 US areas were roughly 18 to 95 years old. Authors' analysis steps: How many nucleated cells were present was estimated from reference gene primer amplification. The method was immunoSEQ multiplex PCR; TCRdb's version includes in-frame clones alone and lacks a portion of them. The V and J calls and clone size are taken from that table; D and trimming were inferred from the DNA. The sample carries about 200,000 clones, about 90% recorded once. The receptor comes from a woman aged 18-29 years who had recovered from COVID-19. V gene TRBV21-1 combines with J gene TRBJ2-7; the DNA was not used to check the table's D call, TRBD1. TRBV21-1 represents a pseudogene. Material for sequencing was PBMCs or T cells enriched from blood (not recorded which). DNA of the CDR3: TGTGCCAGCAGCAATTATGCAGGGGTGAGGGAGCAGTACTTC. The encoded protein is CASSNYAGVREQYF.